This TCR beta chain was found in a study of graft-versus-host responses after intestinal transplantation. Study background: Isolated intestinal, liver-intestinal, or multivisceral transplants had been given to the recipients.

CDR1 is SGDLS and CDR2 is YYNGEE in the germline V gene. V lost 2 bases to trimming and J lost 6 bases; unmatched junction nucleotides: 11. This CDR3 region has 16 residues. This clone was observed once. The table came from immunoSEQ multiplex PCR; TCRdb's copy has only in-frame clones and leaves some out. The sample consists of 6,500 to 9,000 clones, approximately 30% of them appearing once. The starting material was alloreactive CD4+ T cells from a mixed lymphocyte reaction culture, obtained before intestinal transplant. Subset: CFSE-low proliferating T cells sorted from roughly 6-day pre-transplant mixed lymphocyte reaction (GvH or HvG direction). The gene calls are TRBV9 and TRBJ2-1, with 7 positions matching TRBD2. This clonotype was sampled from a human patient who received an intestinal transplant. CDR3 sequence: CASSVGHPSGVNEQFF. In nucleotides, the CDR3 is TGTGCCAGCAGCGTGGGCCACCCAAGCGGGGTCAATGAGCAGTTCTTC.